These 11 T cell receptor beta chains share one sample of origin, sequenced in a study of cytomegalovirus exposure and HLA in healthy donors. Data came from immunoSEQ multiplex PCR; TCRdb stores just in-frame clones and leaves some out. The sample shows 70,000 to 80,000 clones, over 90% of them seen only once. The sequencing input was PBMCs. These receptors were taken from a woman younger than 30 in good health and CMV-seropositive.

The chain employs TRBV28 and TRBJ1-2, with 7 bases that match TRBD1. Germline CDR1 and CDR2: MDHEN and SYDVKM. The CDR3 consists of 15 residues. With V trimmed by 6 bases and J by 4 bases, 11 bases remained unmatched. CDR3 bases: TGTGCCAGCAGGGAAACAGGGGAGCGCGGCTATGGCTACACCTTC. Protein sequence: CASRETGERGYGYTF.

CDR3 DNA: TGTGCCAGCAGTTCGGGGACGACAGGGAAGAACACTGAAGCTTTCTTT. Encoded protein: CASSSGTTGKNTEAFF. V and J are TRBV28 and TRBJ1-1, with 7 bases aligning to TRBD1. V dropped 4 bases and J dropped 1; count of bases not matched to a gene: 9. Germline V gene sequence: CDR1 MDHEN, CDR2 SYDVKM. The CDR3 spans 16 residues.

The genes are TRBV7-2 and TRBJ2-7; unclear D gene. Trimming stripped 5 bases from V and 0 bases from J, with 14 bases between. The CDR3 has 15 amino acids. The V gene's germline CDR1 is SGHTA and CDR2 FQGNSA. The CDR3 sequence is CASSQVDGSSYEQYF. Written as DNA, the CDR3 is TGTGCCAGCAGCCAGGTTGACGGAAGCTCCTACGAGCAGTACTTC.

V and J are TRBV5-8 and TRBJ1-1; possibly TRBD1 for D (5 bases). Trimming left V 3 bases short and J 2 bases short, with 14 bases between. Germline CDR1 and CDR2: SGHTS and YDEGEE. This CDR3 has 15 amino acids. The CDR3 DNA follows: TGTGCCAGCAGCTCGGGACTAACTCACAACACTGAAGCTTTCTTT. Translating gives CASSSGLTHNTEAFF.

This chain links TRBV7-8 with TRBJ2-2; no clear D gene. This CDR3 region has 15 residues. Germline V lookup: CDR1 SGHVS, CDR2 FQNEAQ. V was pared by 0 bases and J by 1 base, with 6 bases between. DNA for the CDR3: TGTGCCAGCAGCTTAGCCCCCCAGAACACCGGGGAGCTGTTTTTT. Translating it yields CASSLAPQNTGELFF.

The chain employs TRBV5-1 and TRBJ1-6, with TRBD1 matching 7 bases. With 4 bases clipped from V and 8 bases from J, the junction kept 3 bases outside the gene matches. The CDR3 is made up of 13 amino acids. The germline gives CDR1 SGHRS, CDR2 YFSETQ. CDR3 DNA: TGCGCCAGCAGCCCCGGACAGGATTCACCCCTCCACTTT. This sequence encodes CASSPGQDSPLHF. The entire variable domain, with the rest obtained from reference TRBV5-1 and TRBJ1-6, is as follows: KAGVTQTPRYLIKTRGQQVTLSCSPISGHRSVSWYQQTPGQGLQFLFEYFSETQRNKGNFPGRFSGRQFSNSRSEMNVSTLELGDSALYLCASSPGQDSPLHFGNGTRLTVT.

A word on this clone: Other DNA sequences in this specimen translate into the identical CDR3. J is TRBJ1-2 and V is TRBV10-2, with 10 bases fitting TRBD1. CDR1 is WSHSY and CDR2 is SAAADI in the germline V gene. Trimming took 5 bases from V and 7 from J; bases not matched to a gene: 7. The CDR3 extends over 14 amino acids. CDR3 region: CASSPGTGVGGYTF. The CDR3 DNA reads as TGCGCCAGCAGTCCCGGGACAGGGGTTGGTGGCTACACCTTC.

The chain employs TRBV19 and TRBJ2-2; perhaps TRBD2 as D (7 bases). The V gene's germline CDR1 is LNHDA and CDR2 SQIVND (reference sequence). V was clipped by 5 bases and J by 6 bases, with 13 bases between them. The CDR3 runs to 14 residues. The CDR3 DNA reads as TGTGCCAGTAGTGGGGGCGGGAGACCCGGGGAGCTGTTTTTT. Its translation: CASSGGGRPGELFF.

The chain combines TRBV5-4 with TRBJ2-3, with D perhaps TRBD1 (5 bases). V lost 0 bases and J lost 1, with 9 bases in between. Per germline, CDR1 SGHNT and CDR2 YYREEE (reference sequence). The CDR3 has 15 amino acids. The CDR3 DNA follows: TGTGCCAGCAGCTTGGGGGGCAGGGGCACAGATACGCAGTATTTT. The encoded protein is CASSLGGRGTDTQYF. Looking up the rest from reference TRBV5-4 and TRBJ2-3 gives the full variable domain: ETGVTQSPTHLIKTRGQQVTLRCSSQSGHNTVSWYQQALGQGPQFIFQYYREEENGRGNFPPRFSGLQFPNYSSELNVNALELDDSALYLCASSLGGRGTDTQYFGPGTRLTVL.

The V and J genes are TRBV18 and TRBJ1-2; 7 nucleotides match TRBD1. The CDR3 covers 17 residues. The J segment lost 6 bases and the V segment lost 6 bases, leaving 19 bases of the junction unmatched. CDR1 and CDR2 from the germline V gene are KGHSH and LQKENI. The CDR3 loop is CASSISHIPRQGDGYTF. CDR3 DNA: TGTGCCAGCTCGATTTCTCACATCCCTCGACAGGGAGATGGCTACACCTTC.

The chain carries TRBV7-9 and TRBJ2-7, with TRBD1 matching 9 bases. Germline-derived CDR1 and CDR2 are SEHNR and FQNEAQ (reference sequence). The V gene end was trimmed by 5 bases and the J gene end by 7 bases; junction bases not matched to a gene: 9. This CDR3 has 14 amino acids. The CDR3 loop reads CASSLPGQGTEQYF. CDR3 nucleotide sequence: TGTGCCAGCAGCCTGCCCGGACAGGGGACGGAGCAGTACTTC.